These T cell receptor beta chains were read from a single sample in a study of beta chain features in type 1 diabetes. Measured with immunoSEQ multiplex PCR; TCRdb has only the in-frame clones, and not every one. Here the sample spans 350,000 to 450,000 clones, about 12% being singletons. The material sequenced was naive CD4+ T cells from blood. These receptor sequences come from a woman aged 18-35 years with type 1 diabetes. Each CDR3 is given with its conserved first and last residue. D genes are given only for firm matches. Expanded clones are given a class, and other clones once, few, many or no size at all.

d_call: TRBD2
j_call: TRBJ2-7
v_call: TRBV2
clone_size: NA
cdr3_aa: CASREISGGYEQYF
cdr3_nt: TGTGCCAGCAGGGAGATTAGCGGGGGCTACGAGCAGTACTTC

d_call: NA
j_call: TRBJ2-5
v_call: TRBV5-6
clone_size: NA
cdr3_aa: CASIPRGAGAKTQYF
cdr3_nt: TGTGCCAGCATCCCCCGGGGGGCAGGGGCAAAGACCCAGTACTTC

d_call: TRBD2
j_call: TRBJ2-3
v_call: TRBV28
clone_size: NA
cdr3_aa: CLSSGNTDTQYF
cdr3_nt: TGCCTATCTAGCGGGAACACAGATACGCAGTATTTT

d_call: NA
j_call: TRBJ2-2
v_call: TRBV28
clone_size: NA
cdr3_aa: CASSAPTTGPGELFF
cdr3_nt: TGTGCCAGCAGTGCTCCGACGACAGGACCCGGGGAGCTGTTTTTT

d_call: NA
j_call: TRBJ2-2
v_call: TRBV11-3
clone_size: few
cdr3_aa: CASSRKGSPTNTGELFF
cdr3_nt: TGTGCCAGCAGCCGAAAGGGGTCTCCAACGAACACCGGGGAGCTGTTTTTT

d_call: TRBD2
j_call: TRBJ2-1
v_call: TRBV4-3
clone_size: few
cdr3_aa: CASSQDHLASGLYNEQFF
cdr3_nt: TGCGCCAGCAGCCAAGACCATCTAGCTAGCGGGCTGTACAATGAGCAGTTCTTC

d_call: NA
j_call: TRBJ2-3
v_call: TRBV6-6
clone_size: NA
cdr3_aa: CASSLRGAGTQYF
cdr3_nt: TGTGCCAGCAGCCTAAGGGGTGCCGGTACGCAGTATTTT

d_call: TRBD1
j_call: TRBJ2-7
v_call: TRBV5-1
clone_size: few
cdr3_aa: CASSATGPPYEQYF
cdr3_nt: TGCGCCAGCAGCGCGACAGGGCCCCCCTACGAGCAGTACTTC

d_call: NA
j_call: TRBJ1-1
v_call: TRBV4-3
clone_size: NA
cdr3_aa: CASSQGDRTGKAFF
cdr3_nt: TGCGCCAGCAGCCAAGGCGACCGCACGGGGAAAGCTTTCTTT

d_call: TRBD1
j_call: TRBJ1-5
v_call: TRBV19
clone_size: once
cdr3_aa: CASSTPPGTGNNQPQHF
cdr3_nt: TGTGCCAGTAGTACACCACCAGGGACAGGGAACAATCAGCCCCAGCATTTT

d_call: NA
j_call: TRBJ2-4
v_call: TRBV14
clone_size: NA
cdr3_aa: CASSHTRGIQYF
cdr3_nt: TGTGCCAGCAGCCATACACGGGGCATTCAGTACTTC

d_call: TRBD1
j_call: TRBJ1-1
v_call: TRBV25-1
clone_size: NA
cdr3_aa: CASTRGSTEAFF
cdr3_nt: TGTGCCAGCACCAGGGGGAGCACTGAAGCTTTCTTT

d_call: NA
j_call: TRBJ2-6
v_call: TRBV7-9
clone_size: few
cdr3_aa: CASSLAYFPRSSGANVLTF
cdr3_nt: TGTGCCAGCAGCTTAGCGTACTTCCCGAGAAGTAGTGGGGCCAACGTCCTGACTTTC

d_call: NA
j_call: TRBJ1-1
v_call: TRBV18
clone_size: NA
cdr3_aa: CASSPGSWNSEAFF
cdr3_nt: TGTGCCAGCTCGCCCGGTTCTTGGAACAGTGAAGCTTTCTTT

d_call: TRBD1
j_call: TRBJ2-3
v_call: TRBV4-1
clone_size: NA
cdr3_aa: CASRFDRGTDTQYF
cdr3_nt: TGCGCCAGCAGATTCGACAGGGGCACAGATACGCAGTATTTT